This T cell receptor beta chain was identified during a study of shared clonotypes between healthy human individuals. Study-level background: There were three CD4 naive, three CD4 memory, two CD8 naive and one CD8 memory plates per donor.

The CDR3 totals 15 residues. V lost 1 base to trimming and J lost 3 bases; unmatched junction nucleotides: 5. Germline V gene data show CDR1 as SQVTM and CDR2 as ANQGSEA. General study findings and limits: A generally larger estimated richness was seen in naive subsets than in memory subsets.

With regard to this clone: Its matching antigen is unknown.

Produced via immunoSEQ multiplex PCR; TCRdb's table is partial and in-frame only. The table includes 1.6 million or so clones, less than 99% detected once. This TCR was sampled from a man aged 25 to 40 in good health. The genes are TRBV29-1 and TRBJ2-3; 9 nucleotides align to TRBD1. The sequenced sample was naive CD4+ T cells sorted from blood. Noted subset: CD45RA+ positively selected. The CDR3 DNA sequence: TGCAGCGTTGAAGGAGGGGGACAGGGAACAGATACGCAGTATTTT. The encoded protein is CSVEGGGQGTDTQYF.